This T cell receptor beta chain was sequenced during a study of vaccination and CD4 T cells after COVID-19. Points on this clonotype: As yet, its antigen is unknown.

Indicated treatment: approximately 9-day PBMC culture with coronavirus spike peptide pools or control peptides (ViraFEST assay). Samples of CD4+ T cells were obtained from the unexposed donor before the COVID-19 pandemic (2011-2018). Scientists ran DNA taken from cultured CD4+ T cells through the Oncomine TCR Beta short-read assay for sequencing. Genomic DNA was taken out of cultured CD4+ T cells by extraction. Using its own MiXCR run on the PCR reads, TCRdb lists one record per CDR3 protein. The table includes 6,900 or so distinct CDR3 sequences, approximately 33% detected once. V shed 6 bases, J shed 4 bases, and the junction held 13 bases outside the gene matches. Germline loops: CDR1 SGHTA, CDR2 FQGNSA. The CDR3 is made up of 17 amino acids.

The sequencing input was CD4+ T cells from blood, cultured in vitro. The V and J genes are TRBV7-2 and TRBJ2-1, with TRBD2 matching 9 bases. This receptor was identified in a human donor in good health. Here the CDR3 DNA reads TGTGCCAGCAGGTCCCGAATACGGCGGGGGGGTTACAATGAGCAGTTCTTC. Encoded protein: CASRSRIRRGGYNEQFF.